The 7 T cell receptor beta chains listed next were all sequenced from one sample in a study of TIL therapy for anti-PD-1-resistant metastatic lung cancer (dated by TCRdb to about 2021). The time point label corresponds to: pre-treatment sample, taken before nivolumab and TIL therapy. TCR beta CDR3 regions were amplified from genomic DNA by bias-controlled multiplex PCR with the immunoSEQ v3 hsTCRB kit. TCRdb stores this immuneACCESS table with in-frame sequences only. Part of the clones is absent; in the studies checked, under half of the shortfall reflects unresolved V genes, and no reason is known for the rest. The sample contains about 32,000 clones, 74% of them found a single time. Approximately 2.7% of the sample is held by the ten biggest clonotypes. The input for sequencing was blood, taken at baseline. These receptors originate from a woman aged 25 to 80 with non-small cell lung cancer.

This rearrangement joins TRBV27 to TRBJ2-3; D is perhaps TRBD1 (5 bases). The CDR3 contains 14 residues. V was pared by 3 bases and J by 5 bases, with 12 bases between. Germline V gene sequence: CDR1 MNHEY, CDR2 SMNVEV (reference sequence). CDR3 amino acids: CASSLGITGDTQYF. CDR3 coding DNA: TGTGCCAGCAGTTTGGGGATCACAGGAGATACGCAGTATTTT.

This clone was recorded only once. The chain links TRBV7-9 to TRBJ1-6, with 11 bases matching TRBD1. CDR3 size: 16 residues. Germline CDR1 SEHNR, CDR2 FQNEAQ (reference sequence). V lost 5 bases, J lost 11 bases, and 11 bases stayed unmatched. The CDR3 nucleotides are TGTGCCAGCAGCCCGGGGACAGGGGGAATGATTCCACCCCTCCACTTT. This codes for CASSPGTGGMIPPLHF. Full variable domain (rest looked up from reference TRBV7-9 and TRBJ1-6): DTGVSQNPRHKITKRGQNVTFRCDPISEHNRLYWYRQTLGQGPEFLTYFQNEAQLEKSRLLSDRFSAERPKGSFSTLEIQRTEQGDSAMYLCASSPGTGGMIPPLHFGNGTRLTVT.

The chain is built from TRBV2 and TRBJ1-1; D unresolved. V lost 3 bases, J lost 3 bases, and 14 bases lay in between. Germline CDR1 is SNHLY and CDR2 is FYNNEI. This CDR3 contains 15 residues. The CDR3 DNA is TGTGCCAGCAGTGATTTCTCTAGGGAGGACACTGAAGCTTTCTTT. It specifies CASSDFSREDTEAFF.

V gene TRBV7-9 combines with J gene TRBJ2-5, with D possibly TRBD2 on 7 matching bases. Germline lookup yields CDR1 SEHNR and CDR2 FQNEAQ (reference sequence). CDR3 length equals 17 residues. V was clipped by 7 bases and J by 1 base, with 22 bases between them. The CDR3 nucleotides read TGTGCCAGCACCATTTTAGGGGGGGCCCGGGGCCAAGAGACCCAGTACTTC. Its translation: CASTILGGARGQETQYF.

The chain joins TRBV15 to TRBJ2-5; D is possibly TRBD1 (6 bases). The CDR3 has 13 residues. The ends were cut back, 0 bases at V and 11 bases at J, with 13 bases in the middle. The germline CDR1 and CDR2 sequences are LNHNV and YYDKDF (reference sequence). The CDR3 sequence: CATSREQGRRQYF. Here the CDR3 DNA reads TGTGCCACCAGCAGAGAACAGGGTCGAAGACAGTACTTC. Full variable domain (remainder filled in from reference TRBV15 and TRBJ2-5): DAMVIQNPRYQVTQFGKPVTLSCSQTLNHNVMYWYQQKSSQAPKLLFHYYDKDFNNEADTPDNFQSRRPNTSFCFLDIRSPGLGDTAMYLCATSREQGRRQYFGPGTRLLVL.

In its sample, this clone was seen a few times. The J gene is TRBJ1-5, the V gene TRBV19; D is undetermined. The germline V gene encodes CDR1 LNHDA and CDR2 SQIVND (reference sequence). Between the trimmed V and J ends, which lost 6 bases and 2 bases, there was a span of 11 bases. The CDR3 totals 14 residues. The CDR3 sequence is CASSLGSGNQPQHF. The CDR3 DNA reads as TGTGCCAGTAGCCTAGGCAGCGGCAATCAGCCCCAGCATTTT.

This chain joins TRBV28 and TRBJ1-2; 8 nucleotides match TRBD1. The V gene's germline CDR1 is MDHEN and CDR2 SYDVKM. V lost 6 bases to trimming and J lost 8 bases; unmatched junction nucleotides: 5. The CDR3 length is 12 residues. As DNA, the CDR3 is TGTGCCAGCAGCTCTGGACAGGGAGGCTACACCTTC. Translated, it gives CASSSGQGGYTF.